The sequence of this TCR beta chain was determined in a study of molecular identifiers for immune sequencing clone quantification. TCRdb called the PCR reads again in MiXCR, with one record for every CDR3 protein. Counted here are some 93,000 distinct CDR3 sequences, 21% occurring once; the ten biggest clones make up about 1%. This clonotype was seen many times. The receptor's source is a human donor in good health. Some libraries in this study had Jurkat cell RNA spiked in. The sample was naive CD8+ T cells from blood, with Jurkat cell RNA spiked in. Subset noted: FACS-sorted CD8+CD4-CCR7+CD45RA+ naive T cells.

CDR3 DNA: TGTGCCAGCAGTTTAAGACAGCCGAGCACAGATACGCAGTATTTT. The encoded protein is CASSLRQPSTDTQYF. This chain uses TRBV12-3 or TRBV12-4 with TRBJ2-3, with a tentative D call TRBD1 (5 bases). Trimming removed 2 bases at V and 0 bases at J, with 9 bases between. This CDR3 has 15 amino acids.